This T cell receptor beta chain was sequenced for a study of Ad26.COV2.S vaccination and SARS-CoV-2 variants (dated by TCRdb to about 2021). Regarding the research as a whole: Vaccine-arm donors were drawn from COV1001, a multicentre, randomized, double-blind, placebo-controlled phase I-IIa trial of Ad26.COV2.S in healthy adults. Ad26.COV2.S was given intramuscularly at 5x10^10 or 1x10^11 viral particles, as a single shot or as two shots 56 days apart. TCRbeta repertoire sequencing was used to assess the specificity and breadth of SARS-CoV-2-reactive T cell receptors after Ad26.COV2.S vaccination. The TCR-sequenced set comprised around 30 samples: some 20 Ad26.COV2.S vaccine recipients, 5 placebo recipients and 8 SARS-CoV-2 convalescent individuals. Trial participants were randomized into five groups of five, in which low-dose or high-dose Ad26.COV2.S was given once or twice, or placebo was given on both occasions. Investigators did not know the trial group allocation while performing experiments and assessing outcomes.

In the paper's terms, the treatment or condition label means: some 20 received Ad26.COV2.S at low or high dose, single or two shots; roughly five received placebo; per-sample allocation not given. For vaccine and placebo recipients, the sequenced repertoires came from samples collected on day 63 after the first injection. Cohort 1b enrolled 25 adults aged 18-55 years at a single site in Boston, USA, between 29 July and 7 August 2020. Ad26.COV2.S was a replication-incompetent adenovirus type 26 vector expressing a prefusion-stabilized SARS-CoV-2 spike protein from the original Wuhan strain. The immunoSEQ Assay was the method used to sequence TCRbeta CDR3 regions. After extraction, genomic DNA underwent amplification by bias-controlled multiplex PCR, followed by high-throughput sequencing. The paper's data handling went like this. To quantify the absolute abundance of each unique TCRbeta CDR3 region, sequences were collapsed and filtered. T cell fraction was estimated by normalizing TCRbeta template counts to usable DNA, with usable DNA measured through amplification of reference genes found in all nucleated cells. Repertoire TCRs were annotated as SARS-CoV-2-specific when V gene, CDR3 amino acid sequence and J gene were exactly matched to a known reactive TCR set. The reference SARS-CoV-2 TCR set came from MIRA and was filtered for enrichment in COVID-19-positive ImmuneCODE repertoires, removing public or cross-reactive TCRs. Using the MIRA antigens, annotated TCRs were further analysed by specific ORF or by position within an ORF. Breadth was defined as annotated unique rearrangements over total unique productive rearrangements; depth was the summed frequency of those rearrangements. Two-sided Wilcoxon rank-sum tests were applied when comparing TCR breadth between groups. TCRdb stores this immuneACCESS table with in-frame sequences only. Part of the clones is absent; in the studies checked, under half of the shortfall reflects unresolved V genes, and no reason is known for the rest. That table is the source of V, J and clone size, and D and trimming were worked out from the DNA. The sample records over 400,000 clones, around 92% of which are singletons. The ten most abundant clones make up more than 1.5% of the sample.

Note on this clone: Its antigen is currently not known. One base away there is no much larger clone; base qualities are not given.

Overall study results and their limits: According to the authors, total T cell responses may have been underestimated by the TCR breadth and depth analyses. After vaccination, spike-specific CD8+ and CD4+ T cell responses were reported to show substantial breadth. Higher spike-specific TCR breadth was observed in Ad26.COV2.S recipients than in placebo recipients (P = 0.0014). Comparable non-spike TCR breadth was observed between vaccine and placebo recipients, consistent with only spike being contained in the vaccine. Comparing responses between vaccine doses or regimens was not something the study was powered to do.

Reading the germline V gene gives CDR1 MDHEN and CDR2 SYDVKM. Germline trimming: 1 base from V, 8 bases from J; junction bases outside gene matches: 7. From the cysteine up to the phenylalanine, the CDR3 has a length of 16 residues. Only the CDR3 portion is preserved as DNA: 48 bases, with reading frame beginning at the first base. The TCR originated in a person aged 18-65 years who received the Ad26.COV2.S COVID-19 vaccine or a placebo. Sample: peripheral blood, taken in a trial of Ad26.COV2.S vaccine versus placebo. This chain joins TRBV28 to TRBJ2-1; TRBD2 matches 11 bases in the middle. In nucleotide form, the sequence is TGTGCCAGCAGTTTATCGGCTAGCGGGGGGCGGGATGAGCAGTTCTTC. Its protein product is CASSLSASGGRDEQFF.